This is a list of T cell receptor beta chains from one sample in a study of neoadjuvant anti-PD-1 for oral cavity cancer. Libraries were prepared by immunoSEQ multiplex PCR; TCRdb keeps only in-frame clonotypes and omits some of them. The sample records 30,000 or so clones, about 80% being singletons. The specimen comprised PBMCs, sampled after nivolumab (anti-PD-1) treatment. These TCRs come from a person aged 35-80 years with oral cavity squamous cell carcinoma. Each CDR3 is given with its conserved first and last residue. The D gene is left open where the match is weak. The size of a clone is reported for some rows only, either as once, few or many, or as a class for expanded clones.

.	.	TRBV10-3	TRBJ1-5	TGTGCCATCAGTGGAGGGGACGGTAGTCAGCCCCAGCATTTT	CAISGGDGSQPQHF
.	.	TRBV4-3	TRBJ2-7	TGCGCCAGCAGCCAAGTCGGCGGAATGAGCTCCTACGAGCAGTACTTC	CASSQVGGMSSYEQYF
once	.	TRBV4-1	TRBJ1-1	TGCGCCAGCAGCCAAGGCCACCTGGACAGCTTGAACACTGAAGCTTTCTTT	CASSQGHLDSLNTEAFF
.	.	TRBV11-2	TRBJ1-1	TGTGCCAGCAGCTTACCTGAAAACACTGAAGCTTTCTTT	CASSLPENTEAFF
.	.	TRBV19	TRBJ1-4	TGTGCCAGTCAAGACAGGAATAATGAAAAACTGTTTTTT	CASQDRNNEKLFF
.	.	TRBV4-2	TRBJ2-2	TGTGCCAGCAGCCAAGTTGGGAAGGGTGACACCGGGGAGCTGTTTTTT	CASSQVGKGDTGELFF
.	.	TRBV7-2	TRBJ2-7	TGTGCCAGCAGCCTAGACCGGCAACCATCCTACGAGCAGTACTTC	CASSLDRQPSYEQYF
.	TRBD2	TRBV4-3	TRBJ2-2	TGCGCCAGCAGCCAACCGGGGGGGGCCGGGGAGCTGTTTTTT	CASSQPGGAGELFF
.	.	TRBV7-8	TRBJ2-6	TGTGCCAGCAGCCCCTTTCCGGGGGCCAACGTCCTGACTTTC	CASSPFPGANVLTF
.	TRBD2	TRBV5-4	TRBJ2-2	TGTGCCAGCAGCCCCCCTGGCGGGGGGCTTACCGGGGAGCTGTTTTTT	CASSPPGGGLTGELFF
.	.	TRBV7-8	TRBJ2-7	TGTGCCAGCAGCTTCTCAGAAATCATCTACGAGCAGTACTTC	CASSFSEIIYEQYF
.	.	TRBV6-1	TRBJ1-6	TGTGCCAGCAGTGAAGGGCTCTCCTATAATTCACCCCTCCACTTT	CASSEGLSYNSPLHF
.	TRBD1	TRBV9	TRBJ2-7	TGTGCCAGCAGCAGAGGACAGGCTTCCTACGAGCAGTACTTC	CASSRGQASYEQYF
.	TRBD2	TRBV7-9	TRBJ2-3	TGTGCCAGCAGCTTAGTGGGAGGGAGCACAGATACGCAGTATTTT	CASSLVGGSTDTQYF
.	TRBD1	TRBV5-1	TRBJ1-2	TGCGCCAGCAGCTTGGATGGGACAGACTATGGCTACACCTTC	CASSLDGTDYGYTF
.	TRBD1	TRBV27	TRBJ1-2	TGTGCCAGCAGTTTAACGGGAGCGACAGGGAATGGCTACACCTTC	CASSLTGATGNGYTF
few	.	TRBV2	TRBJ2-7	TGTGCCAGCAGTGCGGGAATTGGGCAGTCGGACGAGCAGTACTTC	CASSAGIGQSDEQYF
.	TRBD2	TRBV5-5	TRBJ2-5	TGTGCCAGCAGGTTAGGGGTCGGGGGGAATGGAGAGACCCAGTACTTC	CASRLGVGGNGETQYF
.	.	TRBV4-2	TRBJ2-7	TGTGCCAGCAGCCAAGAGCGGGGTTCGGGCGAGCAGTACTTC	CASSQERGSGEQYF
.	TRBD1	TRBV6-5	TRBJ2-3	TGTGCCAGCAGGGCCGGGACAGGGTACACAGATACGCAGTATTTT	CASRAGTGYTDTQYF
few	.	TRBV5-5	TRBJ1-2	TGTGCCAGCAGCTTTACAGCGTCAAACTATGGCTACACCTTC	CASSFTASNYGYTF
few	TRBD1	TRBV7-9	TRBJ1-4	TGTGCCAGCAGCTTAGGGACAGGGTCCAATGAAAAACTGTTTTTT	CASSLGTGSNEKLFF
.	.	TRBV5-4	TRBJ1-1	TGTGCCAGCAGCTTGGGGGACCGGGACACTGAAGCTTTCTTT	CASSLGDRDTEAFF
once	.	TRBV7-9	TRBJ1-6	TGTGCCAGCAGCCCCCAGCGTCCGTTGGGAAATTCACCCCTCCACTTT	CASSPQRPLGNSPLHF
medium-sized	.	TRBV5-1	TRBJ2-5	TGCGCCAGCAGCTTGGAGGAGGGTGCATGGGAGACCCAGTACTTC	CASSLEEGAWETQYF
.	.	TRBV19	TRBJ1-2	TGTGCCAGTAGTCCCTTTCTCGGGGGCTACACCTTC	CASSPFLGGYTF
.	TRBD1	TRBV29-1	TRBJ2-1	TGCAGCGTAGCTGACGGGACAGGGTCAAATGAGCAGTTCTTC	CSVADGTGSNEQFF
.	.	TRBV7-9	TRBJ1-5	TGTGCCAGCAGCTTAAGCCGGGGCAGGCGCAATCAGCCCCAGCATTTT	CASSLSRGRRNQPQHF
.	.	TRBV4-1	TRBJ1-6	TGCGCCAGCAGCCAGCGGACCTCCTATAATTCACCCCTCCACTTT	CASSQRTSYNSPLHF
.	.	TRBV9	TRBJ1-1	TGTGCCAGCAGCGTAGGGCAGGATGGTACTGAAGCTTTCTTT	CASSVGQDGTEAFF
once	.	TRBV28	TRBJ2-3	TGTGCCAGCAGTCCCCTCCGTAGCGGTTTCTCAGATACGCAGTATTTT	CASSPLRSGFSDTQYF
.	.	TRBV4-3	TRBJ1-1	TGCGCCAGCAGCCTTCGGAAGAACACTGAAGCTTTCTTT	CASSLRKNTEAFF
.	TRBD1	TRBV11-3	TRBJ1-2	TGTGCCAGCAGCCCCCGCGTCGATAGGAGGGGGCAGGACTATGGCTACACCTTC	CASSPRVDRRGQDYGYTF
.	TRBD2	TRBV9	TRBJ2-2	TGTGCCAGCAGCGCGAGCGGGGGAAACACCGGGGAGCTGTTTTTT	CASSASGGNTGELFF
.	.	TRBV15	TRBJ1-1	TGTGCCACCAGCATTATGGCTAGGAACACTGAAGCTTTCTTT	CATSIMARNTEAFF
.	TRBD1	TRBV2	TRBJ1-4	TGTGCCAGAAGGACAGGTTTTAATGAAAAACTGTTTTTT	CARRTGFNEKLFF
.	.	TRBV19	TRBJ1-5	TGTGCCAGTAGTATAGGGGGCAGTAAAATTAATCAGCCCCAGCATTTT	CASSIGGSKINQPQHF
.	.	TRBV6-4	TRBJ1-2	TGTGCCAGCAGTGACTCAGGGGTTGGCTACACCTTC	CASSDSGVGYTF
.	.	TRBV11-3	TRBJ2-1	TGTGCCAGCAGCCTATTCGGGCTAGATAATGAGCAGTTCTTC	CASSLFGLDNEQFF
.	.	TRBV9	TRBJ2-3	TGTGCCAGCAGCGTCAGACGGTTAACTACAGATACGCAGTATTTT	CASSVRRLTTDTQYF
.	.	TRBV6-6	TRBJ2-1	TGTGCCAGCAGTTACAGCCAAAGCTCCTACAATGAGCAGTTCTTC	CASSYSQSSYNEQFF
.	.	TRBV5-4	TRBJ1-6	TGTGCCATGCAGGGTCGGAATTCACCCCTCCACTTT	CAMQGRNSPLHF
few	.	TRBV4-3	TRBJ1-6	TGCGCCAGCAGCCAGGGGAGGTCACCCCTCCACTTT	CASSQGRSPLHF
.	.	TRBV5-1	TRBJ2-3	TGCGCCAGCAGAGATCGTGGATGGAGCACAGATACGCAGTATTTT	CASRDRGWSTDTQYF
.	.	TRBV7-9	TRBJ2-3	TGTGCCAGCAGCTTAAGGGACAACACAGATACGCAGTATTTT	CASSLRDNTDTQYF
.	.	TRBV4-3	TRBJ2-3	TGCGCCAGCAGCCAAGATGGTCTTTGGCAACGTACGCAGTATTTT	CASSQDGLWQRTQYF
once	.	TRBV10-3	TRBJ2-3	TGTGCCACGACGGCGGAGACAGATACGCAGTATTTT	CATTAETDTQYF
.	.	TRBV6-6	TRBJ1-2	TGTGCCAGCAGTGACTTGACAGGTGGAGGCTACACCTTC	CASSDLTGGGYTF
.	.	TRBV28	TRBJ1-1	TGTGCCAGCAGGGGCGGGAACACTGAAGCTTTCTTT	CASRGGNTEAFF
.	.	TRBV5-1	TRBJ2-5	TGCGCCAGCAGCTTGGGGGCGGATCAAAGTGGAGGGACCCAGTACTTC	CASSLGADQSGGTQYF
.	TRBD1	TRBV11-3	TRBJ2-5	TGTGCCAGCAGCCCCGGGACAGCGCAAGAGACCCAGTACTTC	CASSPGTAQETQYF
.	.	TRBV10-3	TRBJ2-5	TGTGCCATCAGTATAACCGGGACCGAAGGACAAGAGACCCAGTACTTC	CAISITGTEGQETQYF
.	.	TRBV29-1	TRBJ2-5	TGCAGCGTTTCAAGGAGGGGGCAAGAGACCCAGTACTTC	CSVSRRGQETQYF